This T cell receptor (beta chain) was sequenced in a study of T cell responses to AZD1222 COVID-19 vaccine (dated by TCRdb to 2020 to 2023). Background on the whole study: Because spike-specific TCR depth and breadth did not differ between the two schedules, AZD1222 recipients who got a second dose at roughly 4 weeks were pooled with those who got a second dose at roughly 12 weeks. Trial participants were enrolled by age into subgroups of 18-55, 56-69 and 70-plus years, and roughly 150, 30 and 60 TCR-sequenced participants, respectively, were included in these subgroups. TCR sequencing covered fewer than 250 trial participants: nearly 210 given two doses of AZD1222 and 26 given two doses of MenACWY control vaccine.

A note on this clone: The target of this receptor is not known. Base qualities are not provided; no much larger clone lies one nucleotide away.

The CDR3 regions of human TCRbeta chains were analyzed by immunosequencing. The paper's data handling went like this. Repertoire TCRs were matched against a reference library of SARS-CoV-2-specific TCRs generated with the MIRA antigen-specificity platform. Breadth was defined as the fraction of unique TCRs that were SARS-CoV-2-associated, and depth was defined as the fraction of total T cells that were SARS-CoV-2-associated. Using the MIRA data, every spike-specific TCR was mapped to the spike region that the TCR reacted to and assigned to either a CD4 or a CD8 class. Log10-transformed breadth and depth values were compared by one-way ANOVA with Sidak's multiple comparisons tests. TCRdb took this table from immuneACCESS and kept in-frame rearrangements with V and J called. Such tables lack part of the clones; where checked against another copy, unresolved V genes explain under half of the gap, and the rest is unexplained. D and trimming were read from the DNA, whereas the V and J calls and clone size are those reported in that table. In all, the sample holds about 100,000 clones, and approximately 91% of those were seen once. The biggest ten clones account for around 1.7% of the sample.

On the study overall, not on this receptor specifically: Conclusions about previously exposed vaccinees were limited because only six AZD1222 recipients were SARS-CoV-2 seropositive at baseline. Because no day 14 peak-response samples were available, repertoires were characterized only after the peak T cell response. The whole spike protein was spanned by vaccine-associated CD4 TCRs, and dominant responses were seen in regions 160-218 and 743-854. After two AZD1222 doses, spike-specific TCR breadth and depth were significantly higher than at day 0 and than in MenACWY recipients. Nearly half of unique spike-specific TCRs reportedly recognized epitopes outside regions mutated in the B.1.351 and B.1.1.7 variants. Participants were mostly white British, with more females than males. The authors suggested clonal diversity may have been underestimated. The 56-69-year group was small, and its depth increase did not reach significance, likely because of low power.

Interpreted using the paper, the time point label stands for: baseline before first vaccination. Vaccinee samples came from UK trials COV001 and COV002, including a single-blind randomized controlled phase 2/3 trial of AZD1222 (ChAdOx1 nCoV-19) in healthy adults. For TCRbeta chain sequencing, PBMC samples were collected from trial participants at day 0 and at day 28 after the second dose. The CDR3 covers 17 residues, taking in both the cysteine and the phenylalanine. The CDR3 DNA has 51 bases and is translated from base 1. From the germline V gene, CDR1 is SGHDN and CDR2 is FVKESK. Compared with germline, V lacks 0 bases and J lacks 6 bases; bases without a gene match: 11.

The source was peripheral blood, collected on day 0 of AZD1222 vaccination. The TCR comes from an adult in good health. The rearranged chain carries TRBV14 and TRBJ2-1; the central 7 bases match TRBD2. The DNA sequence is TGTGCCAGCAGCCAAGATTTTACTAGCGCGAGGACCAATGAGCAGTTCTTC. Translated, this is CASSQDFTSARTNEQFF. The full variable domain, with segments outside the CDR3 supplied by the reference TRBV14 and TRBJ2-1 proteins, appears as EAGVTQFPSHSVIEKGQTVTLRCDPISGHDNLYWYRRVMGKEIKFLLHFVKESKQDESGMPNNRFLAERTGGTYSTLKVQPAELEDSGVYFCASSQDFTSARTNEQFFGPGTRLTVL.